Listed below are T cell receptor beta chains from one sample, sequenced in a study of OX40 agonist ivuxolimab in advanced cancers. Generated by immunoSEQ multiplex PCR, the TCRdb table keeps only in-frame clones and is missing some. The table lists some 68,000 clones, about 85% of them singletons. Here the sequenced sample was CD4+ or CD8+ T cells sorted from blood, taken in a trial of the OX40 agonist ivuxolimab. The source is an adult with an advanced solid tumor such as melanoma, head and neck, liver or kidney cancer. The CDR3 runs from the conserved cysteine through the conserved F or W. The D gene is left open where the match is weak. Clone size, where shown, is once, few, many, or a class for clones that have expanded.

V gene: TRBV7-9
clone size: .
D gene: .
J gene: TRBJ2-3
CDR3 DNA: TGTGCCAGCTGGAGGGGCCCCGGGCCAGATACGCAGTATTTT
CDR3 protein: CASWRGPGPDTQYF

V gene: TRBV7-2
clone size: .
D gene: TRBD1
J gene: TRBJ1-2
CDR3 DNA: TGTGCCAGCAGCCAGGACAGGTTTGATGGCTACACCTTC
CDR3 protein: CASSQDRFDGYTF

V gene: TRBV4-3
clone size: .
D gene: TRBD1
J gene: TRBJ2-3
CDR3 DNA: TGCGCCAGCAGCCAAGGACAGGGGGCCACAGATACGCAGTATTTT
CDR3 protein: CASSQGQGATDTQYF

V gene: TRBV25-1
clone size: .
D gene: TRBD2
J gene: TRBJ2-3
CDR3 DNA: TGTGCCAGCAGTGAATTACCCACTAGCGGGGGAGAGTCAGATACGCAGTATTTT
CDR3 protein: CASSELPTSGGESDTQYF

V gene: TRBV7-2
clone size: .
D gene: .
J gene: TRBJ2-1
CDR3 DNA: TGTGCCAGCACCCTCCGACCTGGGGGGGCTGGAGATGAGCAGTTCTTC
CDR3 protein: CASTLRPGGAGDEQFF

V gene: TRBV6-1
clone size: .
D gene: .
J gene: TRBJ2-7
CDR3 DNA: TGTGCCAGCAGTGTATTGGGGACACAGCAGTACTTC
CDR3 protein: CASSVLGTQQYF

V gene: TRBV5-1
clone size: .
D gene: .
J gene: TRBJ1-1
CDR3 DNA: TGCGCCAGCAGCTTGGGAGGGGGTAATTGGGGTGAAGCTTTCTTT
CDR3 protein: CASSLGGGNWGEAFF

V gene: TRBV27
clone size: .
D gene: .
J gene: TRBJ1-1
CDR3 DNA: TGTGCCAGCAGTCCCCGCTACCAAACACCGAACACTGAAGCTTTCTTT
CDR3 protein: CASSPRYQTPNTEAFF

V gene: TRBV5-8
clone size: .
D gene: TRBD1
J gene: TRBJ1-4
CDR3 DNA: TGTGCCAGCAGCTTGGGGACAGGGGAAGACGAAAAACTGTTTTTT
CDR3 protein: CASSLGTGEDEKLFF

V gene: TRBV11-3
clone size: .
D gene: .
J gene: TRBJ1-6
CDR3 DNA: TGTGCCAGCAGCTTGCAGCGCCAAGGGAATTCACCCCTCCACTTT
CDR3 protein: CASSLQRQGNSPLHF

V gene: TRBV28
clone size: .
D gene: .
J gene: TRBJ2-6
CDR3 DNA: TGTGCCAGCAGCAATGTACAGGGAGGTGCCAACGTCCTGACTTTC
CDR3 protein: CASSNVQGGANVLTF

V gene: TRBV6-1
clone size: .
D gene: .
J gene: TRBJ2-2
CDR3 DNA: TGTGCCAGCGGGAGGCAGTCGAACACCGGGGAGCTGTTTTTT
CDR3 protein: CASGRQSNTGELFF

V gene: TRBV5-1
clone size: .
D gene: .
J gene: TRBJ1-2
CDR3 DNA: TGCGCCAGCAGCTTGGTTGAAGCCTCTAACTATGGCTACACCTTC
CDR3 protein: CASSLVEASNYGYTF

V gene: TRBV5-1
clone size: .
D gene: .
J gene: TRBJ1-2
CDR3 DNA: TGCGCCAGCAGCTTGGCTGGGGACGGCGGCTACACCTTC
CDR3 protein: CASSLAGDGGYTF

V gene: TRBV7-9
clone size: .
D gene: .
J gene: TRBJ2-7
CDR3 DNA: TGTGCCAGCAGCCGACTTTCCTACGAGCAGTACTTC
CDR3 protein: CASSRLSYEQYF

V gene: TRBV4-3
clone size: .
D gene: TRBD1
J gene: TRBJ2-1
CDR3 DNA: TGCGCCAGCAGCCCCCGGGACAGGGGGGGTGAGCAGTTCTTC
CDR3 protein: CASSPRDRGGEQFF

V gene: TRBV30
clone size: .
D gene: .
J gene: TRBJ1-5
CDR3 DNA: TGTGCCTGGAGTGTTGGGGATAGCAATCAGCCCCAGCATTTT
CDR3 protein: CAWSVGDSNQPQHF

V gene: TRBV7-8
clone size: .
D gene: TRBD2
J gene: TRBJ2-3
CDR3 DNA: TGTGCCAGCAGCTTCCTAGCGGGGACAGCCTCAAGCACAGATACGCAGTATTTT
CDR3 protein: CASSFLAGTASSTDTQYF

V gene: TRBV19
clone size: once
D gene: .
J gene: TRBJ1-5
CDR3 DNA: TGTGCCAGTATGGGGGGGCGAAATCAGCCCCAGCATTTT
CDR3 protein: CASMGGRNQPQHF

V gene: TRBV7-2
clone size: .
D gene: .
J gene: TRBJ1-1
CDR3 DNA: TGTGCCAGCCAGGGACCACAGCTCACTGAAGCTTTCTTT
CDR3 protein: CASQGPQLTEAFF

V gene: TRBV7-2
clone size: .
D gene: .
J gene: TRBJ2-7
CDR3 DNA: TGTGCCAGCAGCTTAGCGGGGCTGCGGCGGGAGCAGTACTTC
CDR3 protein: CASSLAGLRREQYF

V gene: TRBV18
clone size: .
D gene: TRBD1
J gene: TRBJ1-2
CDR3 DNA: TGTGCCAGCTCCGTGGACAGGGGGAACTATGGCTACACCTTC
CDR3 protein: CASSVDRGNYGYTF

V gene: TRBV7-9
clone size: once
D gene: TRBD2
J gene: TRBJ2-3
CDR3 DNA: TGTGCCAGCAGGAGACTGACTAGCGGGATTGGCACAGATACGCAGTATTTT
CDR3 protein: CASRRLTSGIGTDTQYF

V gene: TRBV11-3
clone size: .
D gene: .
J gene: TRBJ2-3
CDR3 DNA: TGTGCCAGCAGTCGACCAGAGGGTACGCAGTATTTT
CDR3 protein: CASSRPEGTQYF

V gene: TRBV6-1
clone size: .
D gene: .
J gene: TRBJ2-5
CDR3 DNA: TGTGCCAGCAGTGAACGTCCCCCGGGATCCTTGGCGGGGATCAGAGAGACCCAGTACTTC
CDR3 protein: CASSERPPGSLAGIRETQYF

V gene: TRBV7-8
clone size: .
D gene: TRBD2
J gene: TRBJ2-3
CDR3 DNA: TGTGCCAGCAGCTTAGCAGGCCTAGCGGGAGGGTCTCGTCCAGATACGCAGTATTTT
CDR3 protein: CASSLAGLAGGSRPDTQYF